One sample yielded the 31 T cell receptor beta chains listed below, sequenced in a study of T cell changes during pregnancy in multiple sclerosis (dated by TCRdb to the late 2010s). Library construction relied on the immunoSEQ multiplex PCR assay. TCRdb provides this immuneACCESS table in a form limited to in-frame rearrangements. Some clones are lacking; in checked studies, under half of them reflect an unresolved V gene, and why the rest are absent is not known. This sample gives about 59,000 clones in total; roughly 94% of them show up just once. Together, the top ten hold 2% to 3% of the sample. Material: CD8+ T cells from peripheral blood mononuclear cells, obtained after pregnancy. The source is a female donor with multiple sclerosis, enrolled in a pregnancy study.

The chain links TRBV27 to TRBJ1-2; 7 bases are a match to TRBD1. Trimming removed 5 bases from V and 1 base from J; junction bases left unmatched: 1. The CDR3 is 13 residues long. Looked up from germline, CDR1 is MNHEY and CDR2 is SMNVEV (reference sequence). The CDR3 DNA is TGTGCCAGCAGTGGACAGGTTAACTATGGCTACACCTTC. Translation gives CASSGQVNYGYTF.

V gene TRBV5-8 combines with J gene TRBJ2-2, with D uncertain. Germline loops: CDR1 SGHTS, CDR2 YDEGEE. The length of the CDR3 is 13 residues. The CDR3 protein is CANSLKITGELFF. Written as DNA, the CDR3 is TGTGCGAACTCCCTTAAAATTACCGGGGAGCTGTTTTTT.

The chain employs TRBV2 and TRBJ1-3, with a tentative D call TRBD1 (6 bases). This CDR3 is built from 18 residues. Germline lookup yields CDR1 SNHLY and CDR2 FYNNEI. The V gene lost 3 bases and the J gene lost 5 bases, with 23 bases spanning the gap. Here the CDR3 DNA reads TGTGCCAGCAGTGAGAGCCTCCCGGACAGCATACTAAGAAACACCATATATTTT. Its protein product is CASSESLPDSILRNTIYF.

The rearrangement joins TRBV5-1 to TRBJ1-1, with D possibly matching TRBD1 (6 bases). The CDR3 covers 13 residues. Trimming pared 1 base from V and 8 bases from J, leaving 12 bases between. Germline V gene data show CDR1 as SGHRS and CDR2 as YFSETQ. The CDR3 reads CASSLYRDREAFF. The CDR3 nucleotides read TGCGCCAGCAGCTTGTACAGGGATAGAGAAGCTTTCTTT.

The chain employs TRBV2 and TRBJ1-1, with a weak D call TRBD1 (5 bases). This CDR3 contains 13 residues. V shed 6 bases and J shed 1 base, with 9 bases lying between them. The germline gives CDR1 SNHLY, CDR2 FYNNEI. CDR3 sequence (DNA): TGTGCCAGCAGGGATCAGGGGAACACTGAAGCTTTCTTT. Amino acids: CASRDQGNTEAFF.

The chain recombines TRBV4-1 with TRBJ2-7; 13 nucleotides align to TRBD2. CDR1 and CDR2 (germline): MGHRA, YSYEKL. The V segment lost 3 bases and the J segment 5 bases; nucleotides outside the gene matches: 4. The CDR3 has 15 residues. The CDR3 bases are TGCGCCAGCAGCCATACTAGCGGGAGGGCCAACGAGCAGTACTTC. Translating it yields CASSHTSGRANEQYF.

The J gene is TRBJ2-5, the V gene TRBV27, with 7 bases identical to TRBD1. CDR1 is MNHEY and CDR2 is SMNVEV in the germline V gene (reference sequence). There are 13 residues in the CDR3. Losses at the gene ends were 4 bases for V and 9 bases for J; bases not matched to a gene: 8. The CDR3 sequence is CASSSAGGAAQYF. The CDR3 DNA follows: TGTGCCAGCAGTTCGGCAGGGGGTGCGGCCCAGTACTTC.

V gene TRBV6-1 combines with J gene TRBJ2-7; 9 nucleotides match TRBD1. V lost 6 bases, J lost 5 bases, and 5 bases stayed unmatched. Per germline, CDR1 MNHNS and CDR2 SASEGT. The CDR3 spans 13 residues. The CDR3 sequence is CASRGTGLDEQYF. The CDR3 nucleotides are TGTGCCAGCAGAGGGACAGGGTTGGACGAGCAGTACTTC.

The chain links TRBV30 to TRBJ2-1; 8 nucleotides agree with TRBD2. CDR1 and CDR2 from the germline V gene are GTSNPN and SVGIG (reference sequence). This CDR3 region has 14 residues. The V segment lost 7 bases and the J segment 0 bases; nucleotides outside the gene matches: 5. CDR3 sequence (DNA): TGTGCCTACCGCGGGGGGAGCTCCTACAATGAGCAGTTCTTC. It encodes CAYRGGSSYNEQFF.

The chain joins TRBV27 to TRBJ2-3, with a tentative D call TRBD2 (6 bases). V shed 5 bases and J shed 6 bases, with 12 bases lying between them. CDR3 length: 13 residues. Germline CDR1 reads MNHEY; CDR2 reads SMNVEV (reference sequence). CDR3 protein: CASSPGRWDTQYF. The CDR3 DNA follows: TGTGCCAGCAGTCCCGGGAGATGGGATACGCAGTATTTT.

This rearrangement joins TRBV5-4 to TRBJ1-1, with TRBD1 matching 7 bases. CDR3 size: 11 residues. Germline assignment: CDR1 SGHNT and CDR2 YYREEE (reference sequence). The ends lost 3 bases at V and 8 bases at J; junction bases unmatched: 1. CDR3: CASSSTGEAFF. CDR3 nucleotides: TGTGCCAGCAGCTCGACAGGGGAAGCTTTCTTT.

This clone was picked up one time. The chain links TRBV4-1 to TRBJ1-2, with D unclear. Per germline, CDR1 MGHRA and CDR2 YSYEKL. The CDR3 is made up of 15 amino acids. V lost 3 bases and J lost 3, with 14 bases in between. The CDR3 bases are TGCGCCAGCAGCCACGCCAGGATTCTGGACTATGGCTACACCTTC. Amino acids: CASSHARILDYGYTF.

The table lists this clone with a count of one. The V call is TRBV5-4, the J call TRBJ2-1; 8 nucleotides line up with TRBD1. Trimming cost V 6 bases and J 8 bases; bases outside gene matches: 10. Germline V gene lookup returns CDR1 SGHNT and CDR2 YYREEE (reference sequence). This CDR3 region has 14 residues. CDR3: CASNPGGTGDEQFF. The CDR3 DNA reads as TGTGCCAGCAACCCCGGCGGGACAGGCGATGAGCAGTTCTTC. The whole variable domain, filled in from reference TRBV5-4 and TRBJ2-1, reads ETGVTQSPTHLIKTRGQQVTLRCSSQSGHNTVSWYQQALGQGPQFIFQYYREEENGRGNFPPRFSGLQFPNYSSELNVNALELDDSALYLCASNPGGTGDEQFFGPGTRLTVL.

The chain's CDR3 is CASRPGVNQPQHF. CDR3 nucleotides: TGTGCCAGCAGGCCAGGGGTAAACCAGCCCCAGCATTTT. The gene calls are TRBV27 and TRBJ1-5, with TRBD1 as a possible D gene (6 bases). The CDR3 extends over 13 amino acids. Trimming took 6 bases from V and 7 from J, leaving 13 bases between them. Germline-derived CDR1 and CDR2 are MNHEY and SMNVEV (reference sequence).

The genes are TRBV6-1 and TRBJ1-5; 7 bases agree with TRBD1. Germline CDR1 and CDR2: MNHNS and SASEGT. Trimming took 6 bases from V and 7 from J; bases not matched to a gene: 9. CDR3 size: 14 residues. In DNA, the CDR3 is TGTGCCAGCAGCTACGGGACAGTTAGGCAGCCCCAGCATTTT. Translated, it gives CASSYGTVRQPQHF.

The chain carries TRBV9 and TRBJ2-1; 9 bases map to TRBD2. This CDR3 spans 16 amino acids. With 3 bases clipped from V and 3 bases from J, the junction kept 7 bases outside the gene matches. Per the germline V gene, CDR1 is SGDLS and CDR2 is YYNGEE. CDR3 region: CASSAVAGDLYNEQFF. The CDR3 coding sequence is TGTGCCAGCAGCGCCGTAGCGGGAGACCTCTACAATGAGCAGTTCTTC.

The CDR3 here is CASSDVLKREAHPRNEQFF. CDR3 in DNA: TGTGCCAGCAGTGACGTTCTGAAGCGGGAGGCCCATCCTCGGAATGAGCAGTTCTTC. The rearrangement links TRBV6-1 to TRBJ2-1; the match to TRBD2 covers 9 bases. Germline CDR1 reads MNHNS; CDR2 reads SASEGT. V lost 3 bases and J lost 7; bases outside the gene matches: 19. This CDR3 has 19 residues.

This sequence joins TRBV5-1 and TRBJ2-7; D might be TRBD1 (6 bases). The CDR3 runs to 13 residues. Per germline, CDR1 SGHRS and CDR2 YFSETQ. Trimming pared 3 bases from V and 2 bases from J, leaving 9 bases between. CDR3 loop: CASSYDRTYEQYF. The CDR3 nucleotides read TGCGCCAGCAGCTACGACAGGACCTACGAGCAGTACTTC. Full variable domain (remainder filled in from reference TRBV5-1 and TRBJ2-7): KAGVTQTPRYLIKTRGQQVTLSCSPISGHRSVSWYQQTPGQGLQFLFEYFSETQRNKGNFPGRFSGRQFSNSRSEMNVSTLELGDSALYLCASSYDRTYEQYFGPGTRLTVT.

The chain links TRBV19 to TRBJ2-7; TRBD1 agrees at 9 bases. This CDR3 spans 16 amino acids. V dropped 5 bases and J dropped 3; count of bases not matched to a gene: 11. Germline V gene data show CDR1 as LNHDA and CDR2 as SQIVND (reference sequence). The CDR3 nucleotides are TGTGCCAGTAGTGAGGGACAGGGATGGCCGGGCTACGAGCAGTACTTC. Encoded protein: CASSEGQGWPGYEQYF.

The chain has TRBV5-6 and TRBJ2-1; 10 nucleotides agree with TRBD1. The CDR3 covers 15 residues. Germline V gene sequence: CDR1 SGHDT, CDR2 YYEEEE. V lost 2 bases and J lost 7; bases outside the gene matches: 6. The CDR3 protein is CASSFPGQGRNEQFF. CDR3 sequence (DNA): TGTGCCAGCAGCTTTCCGGGACAGGGGAGGAATGAGCAGTTCTTC.

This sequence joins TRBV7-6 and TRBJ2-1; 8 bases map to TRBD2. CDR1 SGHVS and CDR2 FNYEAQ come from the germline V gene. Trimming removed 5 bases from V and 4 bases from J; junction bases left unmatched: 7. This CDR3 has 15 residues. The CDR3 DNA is TGTGCCAGCAGCCCGAGCGGGAGTGATTACAATGAGCAGTTCTTC. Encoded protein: CASSPSGSDYNEQFF.

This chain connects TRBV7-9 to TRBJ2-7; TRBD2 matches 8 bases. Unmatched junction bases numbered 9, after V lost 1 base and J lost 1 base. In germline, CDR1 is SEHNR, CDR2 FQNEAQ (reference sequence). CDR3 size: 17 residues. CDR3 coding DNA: TGTGCCAGCAGCTTAGAGGCCGGACTAGCCACATCCTACGAGCAGTACTTC. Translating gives CASSLEAGLATSYEQYF.

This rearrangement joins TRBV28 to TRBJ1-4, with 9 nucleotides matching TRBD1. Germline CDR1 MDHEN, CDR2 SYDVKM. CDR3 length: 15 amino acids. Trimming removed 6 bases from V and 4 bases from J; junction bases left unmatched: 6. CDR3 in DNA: TGTGCCAGCAGCCCCCCGGGACAGGGTAATGAAAAACTGTTTTTT. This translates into CASSPPGQGNEKLFF.

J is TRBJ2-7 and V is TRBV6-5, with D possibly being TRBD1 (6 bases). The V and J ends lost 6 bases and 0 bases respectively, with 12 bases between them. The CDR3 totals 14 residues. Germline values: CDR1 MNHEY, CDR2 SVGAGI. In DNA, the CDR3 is TGTGCCAGCAGCTACACGGACAGCTCCTACGAGCAGTACTTC. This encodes CASSYTDSSYEQYF.

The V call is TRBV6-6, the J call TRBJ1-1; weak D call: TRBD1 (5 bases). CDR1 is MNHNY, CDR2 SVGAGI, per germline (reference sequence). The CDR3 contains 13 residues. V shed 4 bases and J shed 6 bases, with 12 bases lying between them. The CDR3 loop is CASSSPGGAEAFF. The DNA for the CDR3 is TGTGCCAGCAGTTCCCCGGGGGGGGCTGAAGCTTTCTTT.

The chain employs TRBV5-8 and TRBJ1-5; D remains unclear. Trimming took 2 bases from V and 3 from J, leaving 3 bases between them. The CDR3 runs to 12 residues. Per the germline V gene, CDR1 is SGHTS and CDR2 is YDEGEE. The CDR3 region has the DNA TGTGCCAGCAGCTTTTACAATCAGCCCCAGCATTTT. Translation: CASSFYNQPQHF.

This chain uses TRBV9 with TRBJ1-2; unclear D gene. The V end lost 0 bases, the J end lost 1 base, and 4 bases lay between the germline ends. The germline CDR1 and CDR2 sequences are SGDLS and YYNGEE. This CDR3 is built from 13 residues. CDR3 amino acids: CASSVELNYGYTF. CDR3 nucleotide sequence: TGTGCCAGCAGCGTAGAACTTAACTATGGCTACACCTTC.

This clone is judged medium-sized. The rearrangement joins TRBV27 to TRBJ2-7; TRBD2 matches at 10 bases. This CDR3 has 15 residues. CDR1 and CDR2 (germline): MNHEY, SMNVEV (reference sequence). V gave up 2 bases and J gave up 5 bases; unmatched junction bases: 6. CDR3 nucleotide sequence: TGTGCCAGCAGTTTACGAGCGGGAGGGAATAACGAGCAGTACTTC. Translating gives CASSLRAGGNNEQYF.

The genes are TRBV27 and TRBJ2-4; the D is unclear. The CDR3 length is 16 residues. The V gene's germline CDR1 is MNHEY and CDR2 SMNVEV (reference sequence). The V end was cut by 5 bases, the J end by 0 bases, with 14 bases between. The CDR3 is CASSDRDALAKNIQYF. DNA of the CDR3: TGTGCCAGCAGTGATAGAGATGCCCTAGCCAAAAACATTCAGTACTTC.

Here the CDR3 DNA reads TGTGCCAGCAGTGAGCCTAGCGGGGCCTACGAGCAGTACTTC. It translates to CASSEPSGAYEQYF. V is TRBV6-1 and J is TRBJ2-7, with 9 bases aligning to TRBD2. Unmatched junction bases numbered 2, after V lost 3 bases and J lost 2 bases. This CDR3 is built from 14 residues. Germline CDR1 reads MNHNS; CDR2 reads SASEGT.

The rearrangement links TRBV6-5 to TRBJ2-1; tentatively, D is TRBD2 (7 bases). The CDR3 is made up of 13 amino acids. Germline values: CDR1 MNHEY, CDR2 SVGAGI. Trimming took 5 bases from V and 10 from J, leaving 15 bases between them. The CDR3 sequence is CASSSHREGEQFF. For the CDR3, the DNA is TGTGCCAGCAGTAGCCACAGGGAGGGGGAGCAGTTCTTC.